This T cell receptor (beta chain) was retrieved from a study of blood T cells in healthy people across ages. A second PCR of roughly 7 to 11 cycles used a sample-barcoded 5' primer and a J-beta primer mix. TCRdb ran MiXCR on the 5' RACE reads and lists one entry per CDR3 protein. In the table there are roughly 800,000 distinct CDR3 sequences, under 40% of which are singletons. This clonotype was counted at least ten times. Its cognate antigen is unknown. Study results and caveats: While age rose, TCR beta diversity per million T cells dropped in a roughly linear way. Naive CD4+ cells and diversity were both higher in long-lived donors than in aged donors.

All donors came from Russia, were Caucasian and healthy, and spanned ages about 6 to 100. The germline gives CDR1 DFQATT, CDR2 SNEGSKA (reference sequence). V lost 0 bases and J lost 7, with 15 bases in between. This CDR3 has 14 residues. The receptor was derived from a man younger than 30 in good health. Material: blood. This chain links TRBV20-1 with TRBJ2-5; D perhaps matches TRBD2 (5 bases). DNA of the CDR3: TGCAGTGCTAGAGATGGGCTAGCAGTAGGGACCCAGTACTTC. This codes for CSARDGLAVGTQYF.